The 24 T cell receptor beta chains below were found in one sample sequenced in a study of T cells in Graves' hyperthyroidism and ophthalmopathy. TCR beta CDR3 region amplification was performed from RNA transcripts. The TCR CDR3 first-round RT-PCR relied on the HTBI primer set. MiXCR was run by TCRdb on the multiplex PCR reads, yielding one entry per CDR3 protein. This table has a few hundred thousand distinct CDR3 sequences, 14% appearing once. The specimen was blood. Receptors originate from a woman aged 25 to 45 with Graves' hyperthyroidism that later progressed to Graves' ophthalmopathy.

J is TRBJ1-1 and V is TRBV4-1, with D hard to call. This CDR3 has 15 residues. Trimming stripped 2 bases from V and 4 bases from J, with 14 bases between. Germline V gene data show CDR1 as MGHRA and CDR2 as YSYEKL. The CDR3 here is CASSQQASLGTEAFF. The CDR3 DNA follows: TGCGCCAGCAGCCAACAGGCAAGCCTGGGCACTGAAGCTTTCTTT.

This clonotype appeared many times. The V call is TRBV11-2, the J call TRBJ2-2; a possible D gene is TRBD1 (5 bases). Deletions cut 2 bases from V and 4 bases from J, with 8 bases between. The germline V gene has CDR1 SGHAT and CDR2 FQNNGV. The CDR3 runs to 14 residues. The CDR3 coding sequence is TGTGCCAGCAGCTTATCAGGGTCCACCGGGGAGCTGTTTTTT. Residues: CASSLSGSTGELFF.

This clonotype was observed many times. The chain employs TRBV5-1 and TRBJ1-1; D remains unclear. This CDR3 comprises 15 residues. The germline V and J ends were trimmed by 2 bases and 1 base, with 12 bases remaining between them. Germline V gene lookup returns CDR1 SGHRS and CDR2 YFSETQ. In nucleotides, the CDR3 is TGCGCCAGCAGCTTAGTCTCATTGGGGAACACTGAAGCTTTCTTT. It is translated as CASSLVSLGNTEAFF.

This clonotype was counted ten times or more. The CDR3 bases are TGTGCCAGCAGAGTCGGGACAGGGATAACAGATACGCAGTATTTT. As protein: CASRVGTGITDTQYF. This rearrangement joins TRBV5-8 to TRBJ2-3; 9 bases fit TRBD1. This CDR3 is 15 amino acids long. Germline-derived CDR1 and CDR2 are SGHTS and YDEGEE. The ends lost 5 bases at V and 3 bases at J; junction bases unmatched: 7. The whole variable domain, filled in from reference TRBV5-8 and TRBJ2-3, reads EAGVTQSPTHLIKTRGQQATLRCSPISGHTSVYWYQQALGLGLQFLLWYDEGEERNRGNFPPRFSGRQFPNYSSELNVNALELEDSALYLCASRVGTGITDTQYFGPGTRLTVL.

The J gene is TRBJ2-7, the V gene TRBV10-3; D gene ambiguous. The germline gives CDR1 ENHRY, CDR2 SYGVKD. The CDR3 contains 16 residues. The V and J ends lost 2 bases and 0 bases respectively, with 14 bases between them. CDR3 sequence (DNA): TGTGCCATCAGTGAGGGGTCCCCAGATATCTCCTACGAGCAGTACTTC. Protein sequence: CAISEGSPDISYEQYF.

V gene TRBV7-3 combines with J gene TRBJ2-1, with 10 bases matching TRBD1. Germline loops: CDR1 SGHTA, CDR2 FQGTGA. The junction had 10 bases not matched to a gene; V was cut back by 4 bases and J by 7 bases. This CDR3 has 16 amino acids. CDR3 bases: TGTGCCAGCAGCTCCCCCGGGACAGGGGCTGTAAATGAGCAGTTCTTC. This translates into CASSSPGTGAVNEQFF.

In this sample, this clonotype turned up many times. V gene TRBV7-2 combines with J gene TRBJ2-5; 8 nucleotides align to TRBD1. The germline gives CDR1 SGHTA, CDR2 FQGNSA. This CDR3 region has 17 residues. The V and J ends lost 5 bases and 5 bases, in that order; junction bases with no gene match: 16. The DNA of the CDR3 is TGTGCCAGCAGCACCACCTGGCCGGACAGGGCGTGGGAGACCCAGTACTTC. Its translation: CASSTTWPDRAWETQYF.

This clonotype was counted many times. The rearrangement links TRBV9 to TRBJ1-2; D call uncertain. Germline V CDR1 and CDR2: SGDLS, YYNGEE. CDR3 length: 11 residues. V lost 5 bases to trimming and J lost 8 bases, with 10 bases between them. CDR3 nucleotides: TGTGCCAGCAGGGGAGTACGGGGCTACACCTTC. Translating it yields CASRGVRGYTF.

This chain connects TRBV28 to TRBJ2-3; D uncertain. The CDR3 covers 12 residues. CDR1 is MDHEN and CDR2 is SYDVKM in the germline V gene. V was cut by 6 bases and J by 6 bases, with 10 bases left in between. CDR3: CASSEVDDTQYF. Written as DNA, the CDR3 is TGTGCCAGCAGCGAAGTCGATGATACGCAGTATTTT.

This clonotype was observed many times. The chain links TRBV5-1 to TRBJ1-4, with 7 bases aligning to TRBD1. The CDR3 is made up of 13 amino acids. The ends lost 6 bases at V and 12 bases at J; junction bases unmatched: 11. CDR1 is SGHRS and CDR2 is YFSETQ in the germline V gene. Here the CDR3 DNA reads TGCGCCAGCACCCGGGGGGACAGTTCAGAACTGTTTTTT. Its translation: CASTRGDSSELFF.

The table lists this clonotype with a few counts. The V call is TRBV20-1, the J call TRBJ1-3; D ambiguous. Germline CDR1 DFQATT, CDR2 SNEGSKA (reference sequence). V shed 1 base and J shed 2 bases, with 9 bases lying between them. This CDR3 comprises 14 residues. Here the CDR3 DNA reads TGCAGTGCTAGAGTGGCAGGAGCTGGAAACACCATATATTTT. This sequence encodes CSARVAGAGNTIYF.

There are many counts of this clonotype. The rearrangement uses TRBV20-1 and TRBJ2-1, with 13 bases matching TRBD2. CDR1 and CDR2 (germline): DFQATT, SNEGSKA (reference sequence). The V segment lost 0 bases and the J segment 9 bases; nucleotides outside the gene matches: 8. The CDR3 is made up of 16 amino acids. The CDR3 DNA is TGCAGTGCTAGAGATCCCGGACTAGCGGGAGTTTTTGAGCAGTTCTTC. Amino acid sequence: CSARDPGLAGVFEQFF.

V and J are TRBV29-1 and TRBJ2-5; the D gene is possibly TRBD2 (5 bases). The CDR3 contains 12 residues. Germline V lookup: CDR1 SQVTM, CDR2 ANQGSEA. Deletions cut 4 bases from V and 5 bases from J, with 11 bases between. The CDR3, as DNA: TGCAGCGTTGCGCGGGTAGCGGAGACCCAGTACTTC. It specifies CSVARVAETQYF.

In this sample, this clonotype turned up many times. V gene TRBV11-3 combines with J gene TRBJ1-2; TRBD1 is a possible D gene (6 bases). V was shortened by 5 bases and J by 4 bases, with 14 bases between the two germline ends. The CDR3 contains 14 residues. From germline, CDR1 is SGHNT and CDR2 YENEEA. The DNA of the CDR3 is TGTGCCAGCAGCCGGGACACTAGCCGCTATGGCTACACCTTC. Residues: CASSRDTSRYGYTF.

Many counts were recorded for this clonotype. J is TRBJ2-7 and V is TRBV11-2; a weak D match, TRBD2 (6 bases). CDR3 length: 13 amino acids. The ends were cut back, 8 bases at V and 0 bases at J, with 11 bases in the middle. The germline V gene encodes CDR1 SGHAT and CDR2 FQNNGV. DNA of the CDR3: TGTGCCAGCCGGTTAGCGGCCTCCTACGAGCAGTACTTC. Translated: CASRLAASYEQYF.

This clonotype occurred many times. This chain connects TRBV6-1 to TRBJ1-2; D is possibly TRBD1 (5 bases). The CDR3 spans 14 residues. The ends were cut back, 5 bases at V and 7 bases at J, with 17 bases in the middle. Germline-derived CDR1 and CDR2 are MNHNS and SASEGT. For the CDR3, the DNA is TGTGCCAGCAGTTCTAGACTGGGGCTCGGTGGCTACACCTTC. Protein product: CASSSRLGLGGYTF.

This clonotype has just a few counts. J is TRBJ2-7 and V is TRBV5-1; TRBD1 matches at 7 bases. Per the germline V gene, CDR1 is SGHRS and CDR2 is YFSETQ. Unmatched junction bases numbered 10, after V lost 0 bases and J lost 4 bases. The CDR3 consists of 16 residues. In DNA, the CDR3 is TGCGCCAGCAGCTTGGGGCGACAGGGAAAACTGTACGAGCAGTACTTC. Its protein product is CASSLGRQGKLYEQYF.

A single count supports this clonotype. The junction differs from germline at one of its ends, possibly a read error. The V and J genes are TRBV12-3 or TRBV12-4 and TRBJ2-2; tentatively, D is TRBD2 (5 bases). The CDR3 runs to 15 residues. The CDR3 spells CASSPDWKATGELSF. DNA of the CDR3: TGTGCCAGCAGTCCGGACTGGAAAGCTACCGGGGAGCTGTCTTTT.

In this sample, this clonotype turned up a few times. The chain has TRBV24-1 and TRBJ1-3; 10 bases line up with TRBD1. This CDR3 comprises 16 residues. The V segment lost 3 bases and the J segment 4 bases; nucleotides outside the gene matches: 5. Germline V gene data show CDR1 as KGHDR and CDR2 as SFDVKD. CDR3 protein: CATSDTGTGDGNTIYF. As DNA, the CDR3 is TGTGCCACCAGTGATACGGGGACAGGGGACGGAAACACCATATATTTT.

V and J are TRBV30 and TRBJ2-3; TRBD1 might be the D (5 bases). This CDR3 comprises 11 residues. V was cut by 5 bases and J by 3 bases, with 6 bases left in between. Germline CDR1 is GTSNPN and CDR2 is SVGIG (reference sequence). The CDR3, as DNA: TGTGCCTGGCAGGGAACAGATACGCAGTATTTT. Protein: CAWQGTDTQYF.

This clonotype showed up many times. The chain couples TRBV7-3 to TRBJ1-1; unclear D gene. The V end was cut by 1 base, the J end by 6 bases, with 12 bases between. The CDR3 extends over 14 amino acids. Germline assignment: CDR1 SGHTA and CDR2 FQGTGA. In DNA, the CDR3 is TGTGCCAGCAGCTTAAATCACGGGGATGCTGAAGCTTTCTTT. Its protein is CASSLNHGDAEAFF.

This clonotype was observed many times. The chain employs TRBV11-2 and TRBJ2-5; D not certain. The CDR3 covers 14 residues. Germline CDR1 is SGHAT and CDR2 is FQNNGV. The V end was cut by 1 base, the J end by 7 bases, with 13 bases between. CDR3 amino acids: CASSLGLNEVTQYF. DNA of the CDR3: TGTGCCAGCAGCTTAGGTCTTAACGAGGTGACCCAGTACTTC.

This clonotype appeared many times. V is TRBV30 and J is TRBJ1-5; no clear D gene. Per the germline V gene, CDR1 is GTSNPN and CDR2 is SVGIG (reference sequence). This CDR3 has 16 amino acids. V was clipped by 2 bases and J by 0 bases, with 14 bases between them. In DNA, the CDR3 is TGTGCCTGGAGTACGGCTGGGCAGCGTAGCAATCAGCCCCAGCATTTT. It yields the protein CAWSTAGQRSNQPQHF.

This clonotype has at least ten counts. A read error may be the cause here, since a much bigger clone is one base away. CDR3 sequence: CASRPTSGSYNEQFF. The CDR3 DNA is TGTGCCAGCAGACCGACTAGCGGGTCTTACAATGAGCAGTTCTTC. V gene TRBV14 combines with J gene TRBJ2-1; 10 bases line up with TRBD2. Germline CDR1 reads SGHDN; CDR2 reads FVKESK. Trimming at V came to 6 bases and at J to 4 bases, leaving 6 bases not matched to a gene. The CDR3 sequence is 15 residues long.